This is a list of T cell receptor beta chains from one sample in a study of PD-1 blockade in classical Hodgkin lymphoma. Clones were sequenced by immunoSEQ multiplex PCR, and TCRdb holds only the in-frame ones, with some missing. Here the sample spans about 13,000 clones, around four fifths being singletons. The sample in question was peripheral blood mononuclear cells (PBMCs), obtained at baseline. All receptors come from a human donor with classical Hodgkin lymphoma. The conserved cysteine and the conserved F or W are not part of the CDR3 here. Some rows have no size entry. The others give once, few or many, or a class for an expanded clone.

v_gene: TRBV6-5
abundance: NA
CDR3aa: ASRLSSALKQF

v_gene: TRBV4-1
abundance: NA
CDR3aa: ASSQDLGREQY

v_gene: TRBV4-3
abundance: NA
CDR3aa: ASSQGYRGIETQY

v_gene: TRBV6-1
abundance: NA
CDR3aa: ASRDPPQNIQY

v_gene: TRBV6-6
abundance: NA
CDR3aa: ASSRNQASSGNTIY

v_gene: TRBV29-1
abundance: NA
CDR3aa: SDLSTGPYHEAF

v_gene: TRBV5-6
abundance: NA
CDR3aa: ASSLTGSRDTQY

v_gene: TRBV5-4
abundance: NA
CDR3aa: ASSFSGTANEKLF

v_gene: TRBV5-8
abundance: few
CDR3aa: ASSFRTGYTYEQY

v_gene: TRBV14
abundance: NA
CDR3aa: ASSQEVLDSTDTQY

v_gene: TRBV4-3
abundance: NA
CDR3aa: ASSQIVGATNEKLF

v_gene: TRBV7-8
abundance: once
CDR3aa: ASSQHRGRREEAF

v_gene: TRBV2
abundance: NA
CDR3aa: AIRDREVEPQH

v_gene: TRBV28
abundance: NA
CDR3aa: ASSTLGGFNQPQH

v_gene: TRBV5-4
abundance: NA
CDR3aa: ASSFLSNTGELF

v_gene: TRBV4-1
abundance: NA
CDR3aa: ASSREHNSPLH

v_gene: TRBV6-5
abundance: once
CDR3aa: ASSYDRVSPLH

v_gene: TRBV19
abundance: once
CDR3aa: ASSSDGEETQY

v_gene: TRBV19
abundance: NA
CDR3aa: ASSMRQGDYQPQH

v_gene: TRBV27
abundance: NA
CDR3aa: ASSLRGSNGYT

v_gene: TRBV7-9
abundance: NA
CDR3aa: ASSLNPAITDTQY

v_gene: TRBV28
abundance: NA
CDR3aa: ASDRHTGELF

v_gene: TRBV4-1
abundance: NA
CDR3aa: ASSPLGQGSKTEAF

v_gene: TRBV6-5
abundance: NA
CDR3aa: ASKLDRDYGYT

v_gene: TRBV19
abundance: NA
CDR3aa: ASSPRQGNSPLH

v_gene: TRBV20-1
abundance: NA
CDR3aa: SASRTGELF

v_gene: TRBV6-5
abundance: NA
CDR3aa: ASKDSSGNTIY

v_gene: TRBV13
abundance: NA
CDR3aa: ASSLFGLREVTYEQY

v_gene: TRBV19
abundance: NA
CDR3aa: ASKVAVTDTQY

v_gene: TRBV6-1
abundance: NA
CDR3aa: ASSEIFSQETQY

v_gene: TRBV29-1
abundance: NA
CDR3aa: SANAASGSTDTQY

v_gene: TRBV10-3
abundance: NA
CDR3aa: AIKREAGYNEQF

v_gene: TRBV28
abundance: NA
CDR3aa: ASSFAGGASGNTIY

v_gene: TRBV14
abundance: once
CDR3aa: ASSQARGGDTQY

v_gene: TRBV9
abundance: NA
CDR3aa: ASSDRQGKGPSPLH

v_gene: TRBV28
abundance: NA
CDR3aa: ASSLQGWGYT

v_gene: TRBV7-4
abundance: NA
CDR3aa: ASSPRTGRENTIY

v_gene: TRBV7-9
abundance: NA
CDR3aa: ASSFVLNTEAF

v_gene: TRBV10-3
abundance: NA
CDR3aa: ATTPRGPYNEQF

v_gene: TRBV18
abundance: NA
CDR3aa: ASSPLQVGTEAF

v_gene: TRBV7-2
abundance: once
CDR3aa: ASSLDGYGYT

v_gene: TRBV28
abundance: NA
CDR3aa: ASSLGTDRYGYT

v_gene: TRBV5-6
abundance: NA
CDR3aa: ASSPYGGVRYNEQF

v_gene: TRBV5-5
abundance: NA
CDR3aa: ASSLIGQKLTDTQY

v_gene: TRBV28
abundance: NA
CDR3aa: ASSSRGAYEQY

v_gene: TRBV4-1
abundance: NA
CDR3aa: ASSQADTQY

v_gene: TRBV6-5
abundance: NA
CDR3aa: ASSYDEGRKKLF

v_gene: TRBV5-8
abundance: once
CDR3aa: ASSLAVSSGSENEQF

v_gene: TRBV9
abundance: NA
CDR3aa: ASSLGLASDTQY

v_gene: TRBV6-4
abundance: NA
CDR3aa: ASSAKDTSSYNEQF

v_gene: TRBV10-3
abundance: NA
CDR3aa: AISERGLAGGPETQY

v_gene: TRBV5-6
abundance: NA
CDR3aa: ASSTYTGRETQY

v_gene: TRBV10-1
abundance: NA
CDR3aa: ASRVGTNTGELF

v_gene: TRBV29-1
abundance: NA
CDR3aa: SVEAPGQYYGYT

v_gene: TRBV4-1
abundance: NA
CDR3aa: ASSQGLGQGNYEQY